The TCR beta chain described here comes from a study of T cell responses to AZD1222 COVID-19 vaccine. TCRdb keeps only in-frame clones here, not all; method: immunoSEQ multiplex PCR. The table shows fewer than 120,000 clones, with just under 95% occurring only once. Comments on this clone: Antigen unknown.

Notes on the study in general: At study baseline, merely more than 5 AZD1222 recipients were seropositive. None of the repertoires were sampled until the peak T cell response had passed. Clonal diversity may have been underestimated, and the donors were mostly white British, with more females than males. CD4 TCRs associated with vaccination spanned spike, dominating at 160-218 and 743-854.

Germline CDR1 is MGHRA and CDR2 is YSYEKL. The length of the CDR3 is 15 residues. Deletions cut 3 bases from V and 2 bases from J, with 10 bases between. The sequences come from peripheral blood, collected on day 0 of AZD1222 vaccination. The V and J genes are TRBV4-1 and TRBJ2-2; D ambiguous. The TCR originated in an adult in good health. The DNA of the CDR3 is TGCGCCAGCAGCCACCCAAGAGGAAACACCGGGGAGCTGTTTTTT. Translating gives CASSHPRGNTGELFF.